This T cell receptor beta chain was retrieved from a study of shared clonotypes between healthy human individuals. About the study: There were three CD4 naive, three CD4 memory, two CD8 naive and one CD8 memory plates per donor.

This clone appeared once. Method: immunoSEQ multiplex PCR; TCRdb's copy keeps in-frame clones and lacks some. This table holds a few hundred thousand clones, approximately 97% found once. The TCR sequence derives from a woman in her 30s in good health. Sequenced: naive CD4+ T cells sorted from blood. The subset here: CD45RA+ positively selected.

In DNA, the CDR3 is TGCAGCGTTGTGACAGTACAGACCTACGAGCAGTACTTC. Protein: CSVVTVQTYEQYF. The V and J genes are TRBV29-1 and TRBJ2-7; D is perhaps TRBD1 (5 bases). CDR3 size: 13 residues. The germline V gene has CDR1 SQVTM and CDR2 ANQGSEA. Trimming took off 4 bases at V and 2 bases at J, with 12 bases between the two ends.